The sequence of this T cell receptor (beta chain) was determined in a study of blood T cells in healthy people across ages. With a J-beta primer mix and a sample-barcoded 5' primer, a second PCR ran about 7 to 11 cycles. Every sample produced at least 3 million CDR3-containing paired-end reads. TCRdb fed the 5' RACE reads into MiXCR, producing one record per CDR3 protein. The sample lists about 570,000 distinct CDR3 sequences, about 25% seen once, with around 18% in the top ten. They isolated at least 6 million PBMCs from each sample. Study-level findings and limits: A strong correlation between TCR beta diversity and naive T cell percentage was seen.

This clonotype was counted only a few times. Its target is unknown. The CDR3 totals 11 residues. Germline values: CDR1 LGHDT, CDR2 YNNKEL (reference sequence). Trimming left V 5 bases short and J 6 bases short, with 6 bases between. The source is a woman in her sixties or seventies in good health. The chain employs TRBV3-1 and TRBJ2-3; no clear D gene. The sample was blood. The CDR3 spells CASSSVDTQYF. CDR3 nucleotide sequence: TGTGCCAGCAGCTCGGTGGATACGCAGTATTTT.